This T cell receptor (beta chain) was found in a study of CD8 T cells in Susac syndrome. Overall study context: Within the sequenced group of Susac syndrome patients, roughly 6 showed active disease and roughly 8 were in remission.

Roughly 0.45 to 1 ug RNA was reverse transcribed with random hexamers. With immunoSEQ multiplex PCR, TCR beta CDR3 was amplified across 54 Vbeta and 13 Jbeta. TCRdb processed the immunoSEQ multiplex PCR reads anew with MiXCR; each CDR3 protein has one entry. The data contain about 180,000 distinct CDR3 sequences, just under 95% of them singletons. This clonotype was counted a single time. CDR1 is LGHNA, CDR2 YNFKEQ, per germline. V lost 1 base, J lost 2 bases, and 11 bases lay in between. The CDR3 loop spans 15 amino acids. The rearrangement joins TRBV4-2 to TRBJ2-5; weak D call: TRBD1 (5 bases). This clonotype was sampled from a human donor with Susac syndrome. Sequencing was performed on CD4+ T cells from PBMCs. The CDR3 reads CASSQAGQAQETQYF. CDR3 nucleotides: TGTGCCAGCAGCCAAGCAGGGCAGGCTCAAGAGACCCAGTACTTC.